This T cell receptor beta chain was captured in a study of shared clonotypes between healthy human individuals. Study-wide points: What rarefaction showed was incomplete sorted-subset sequencing despite large depth. Some clonotypes were shared by all four sorted-subset donors, while others were not shared. The non-shared ones had lower generation probabilities than the shared ones. With a handful of donors compared, around 4.7% of naive CD4 clonotypes were shared.

CD45RO-negative, CCR7-selected cells formed the naive CD8 fraction, which excluded terminally differentiated effector memory CD45RA+ cells. The CDR3 sequence is 16 residues long. CDR1 MDHEN and CDR2 SYDVKM come from the germline V gene. The ends were cut back, 5 bases at V and 0 bases at J, with 14 bases in the middle. Deep level was the assay's run setting. Using immunoSEQ multiplex PCR, the repertoire was profiled, and TCRdb retains in-frame clones only, with some absent. The sample has some 2.1 million clones, about 95% seen once. Comment on this clone: Its specificity is unknown. Within the sample, other DNA sequences also encode this same CDR3.

This clonotype originated in a man aged 18 to 29 in good health. The chain links TRBV28 to TRBJ1-5; maybe TRBD1 (5 bases). The specimen was naive CD8+ T cells sorted from blood. This CDR3 reads CASSSSTGYSNQPQHF. The DNA for the CDR3 is TGTGCCAGCAGTAGCTCCACAGGTTATAGCAATCAGCCCCAGCATTTT.